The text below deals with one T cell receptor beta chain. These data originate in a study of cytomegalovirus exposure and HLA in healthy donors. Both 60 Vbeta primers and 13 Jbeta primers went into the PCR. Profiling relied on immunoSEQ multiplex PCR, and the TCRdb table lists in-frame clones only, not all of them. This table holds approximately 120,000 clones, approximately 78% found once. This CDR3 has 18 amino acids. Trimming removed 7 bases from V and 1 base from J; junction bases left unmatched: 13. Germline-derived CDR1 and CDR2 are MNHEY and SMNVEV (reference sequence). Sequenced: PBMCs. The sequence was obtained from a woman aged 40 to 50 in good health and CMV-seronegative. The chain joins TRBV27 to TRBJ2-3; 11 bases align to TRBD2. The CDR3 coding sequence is TGTGCCAGCAACGCCGGGACTAGCGGACTCGGGGGCACAGATACGCAGTATTTT. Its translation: CASNAGTSGLGGTDTQYF.